What follows is one T cell receptor (beta chain) and its context. Its antigen remains unidentified. Base qualities were left out, and no much larger clone turns up one base away. The cysteine opens and the phenylalanine closes a CDR3 of 16 amino acids. Only the CDR3 portion is preserved as DNA: 48 bases, with reading frame beginning at the first base. CDR1 MGHRA and CDR2 YSYEKL are derived from the germline V gene. Germline trimming: 0 bases from V, 5 bases from J; junction bases outside gene matches: 7. The data stem from a study of shared clonotypes between healthy human individuals (dated by TCRdb to 2020 to 2022). In terms of the full investigation: Two women and a few men aged 18 to 49 years were included in the cohort. For each donor, three plates each were used for CD4 naive and CD4 memory, two plates were used for CD8 naive, and one plate was used for CD8 memory. Blood TCR repertoires of about 5 healthy adults were deeply sequenced to estimate repertoire size and the extent of clonotype sharing between individuals. To increase sequencing depth and limit assay-specific biases, different laboratories used diverse techniques to prepare libraries and sequence TCR repertoires. Per donor, leukapheresis produced somewhere between about 0.8 and 9 billion PBMCs. Results the study describes overall, beyond this receptor: Clonotypes shared by all four sorted-subset donors showed higher generation probabilities than non-shared clonotypes. Pairwise subsampling led to the expectation that sequencing depth would affect the degree of clonotype sharing among donors. Even with the large sequencing depth, rarefaction of the sorted-subset datasets indicated that sequencing was incomplete. Sampling was restricted to blood, and TCR repertoires in tissues likely differ from the TCR repertoires found in blood. Estimated clonotype richness was generally larger for naive than for memory subsets. Because the study included a small number of donors, the genetic and exposure-history diversity represented was limited. About 5% of naive CD4, roughly 3.5% of naive CD8, approximately 2% of memory CD4, and more than 0.35% of memory CD8 clonotypes were shared across several donors.

For the CD8 naive samples, CD45RO-negative cells were positively selected for CCR7, yielding a CD45RA+CCR7+ population from which TemRA cells were excluded. Donors were healthy HIV-negative adults with no recently reported acute infections or vaccinations. All donors were Caucasian adults living in Nashville, Tennessee, USA. Blood was obtained by leukapheresis, after which PBMCs were separated by Ficoll-Histopaque density gradient centrifugation and cryopreserved in liquid nitrogen vapor phase. Analytical flow cytometry was used to check the purity and quantity of every magnetically sorted T cell population. Genomic DNA was isolated from every sorted fraction and measured by UV absorbance on a Nanodrop 2000c. TCR CDR3 regions were amplified from genomic DNA by multiplex PCR using the deep immunoSEQ assay. Extracted genomic DNA from each cell subset was distributed evenly across all wells of several immunoSEQ 96-well plates, and each plate was treated as a replicate. Each replicate PCR for sorted subsets received approximately 220 ng genomic DNA, equal to about 30,000 T cell genomes. The purified libraries were quantified using a Qubit 3.0 fluorometer, sized with a Bioanalyzer 2100, and then quantified again using the KAPA Library Quantification kit. Each immunoSEQ 96-well plate was sequenced on its own single-read 150-cycle Illumina NextSeq 550 flow cell. Processing in the source paper ran as follows. Because the immunoSEQ output held only junctional sequences and lacked quality scores, the filtering could not match the filtering applied to full-length reads. Sequences were annotated with PyIR, a Python wrapper for IgBLAST v1.9, and V/J genes and CDR3 were assigned using IMGT germline references. Reads were removed for weak V/J assignments (E-value above 1e-6), missing CDR3, stop codons, out-of-frame junctions, or ambiguous translated residues. V3J clonotypes were defined as sequences sharing the same inferred V gene, J gene, and CDR3 amino acid sequence. Percentage overlap between repertoires was calculated by dividing the number of shared unique clonotypes by the size of the smaller repertoire. Repertoire richness was assessed with RTK rarefaction, the Chao1 estimator, and Recon v2.1 estimates of unobserved clonotypes. Generation probabilities for all TCRbeta clonotypes obtained by the gDNA method from a handful of donors were computed using OLGA. TCRdb re-hosts the immuneACCESS table, in-frame sequences only. Its copies lack some clones; in the studies checked, an unresolved V gene accounts for under half of them, and the cause for the rest is not known. V, J and clone size reflect that table, while D and trimming were determined from the DNA. This sample gives about 820,000 clones in total; 90% to 95% of them show up just once. The ten largest clonotypes hold less than 25% of the sample.

The clonotype was recovered from a man aged 30 to 39 in good health. The chain is assembled from TRBV4-1 and TRBJ2-7, with 10 middle bases fitting TRBD2. Sequences were obtained from naive CD8+ T cells sorted from blood. The label giving this sample's cell subset or site can be read as: CD45RA+CCR7+. The DNA reads as follows: TGCGCCAGCAGCCAAGAGGCTAGCGGGAGTCTCGACGAGCAGTACTTC. Its coded protein is CASSQEASGSLDEQYF.